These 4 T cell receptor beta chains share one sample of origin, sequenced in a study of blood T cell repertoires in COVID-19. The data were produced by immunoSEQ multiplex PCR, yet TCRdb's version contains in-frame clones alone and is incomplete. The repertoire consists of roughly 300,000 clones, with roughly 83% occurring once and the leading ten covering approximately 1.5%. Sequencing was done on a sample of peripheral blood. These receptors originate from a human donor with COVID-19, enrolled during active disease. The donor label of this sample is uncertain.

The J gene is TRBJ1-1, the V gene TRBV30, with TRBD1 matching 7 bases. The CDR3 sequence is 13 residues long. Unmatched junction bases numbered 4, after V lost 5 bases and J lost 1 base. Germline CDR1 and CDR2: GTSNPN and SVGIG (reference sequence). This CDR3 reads CAWDRAGNTEAFF. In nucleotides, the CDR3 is TGTGCCTGGGACAGGGCGGGGAACACTGAAGCTTTCTTT. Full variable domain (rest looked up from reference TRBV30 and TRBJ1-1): SQTIHQWPATLVQPVGSPLSLECTVEGTSNPNLYWYRQAAGRGLQLLFYSVGIGQISSEVPQNLSASRPQDRQFILSSKKLLLSDSGFYLCAWDRAGNTEAFFGQGTRLTVV.

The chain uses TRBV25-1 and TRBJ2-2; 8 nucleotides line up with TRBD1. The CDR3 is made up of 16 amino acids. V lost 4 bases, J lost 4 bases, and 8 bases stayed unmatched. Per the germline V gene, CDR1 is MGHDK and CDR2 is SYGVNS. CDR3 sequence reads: CASSGDDRGFTGELFF. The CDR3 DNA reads TGTGCCAGCAGTGGCGACGACAGGGGCTTCACCGGGGAGCTGTTTTTT.

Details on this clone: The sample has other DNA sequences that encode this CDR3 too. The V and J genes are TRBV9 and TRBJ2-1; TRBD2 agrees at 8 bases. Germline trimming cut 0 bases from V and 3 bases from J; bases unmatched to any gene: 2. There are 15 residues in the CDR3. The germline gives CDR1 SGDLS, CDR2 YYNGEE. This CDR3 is CASSVVAGGYNEQFF. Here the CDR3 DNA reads TGTGCCAGCAGCGTAGTCGCGGGAGGCTACAATGAGCAGTTCTTC.

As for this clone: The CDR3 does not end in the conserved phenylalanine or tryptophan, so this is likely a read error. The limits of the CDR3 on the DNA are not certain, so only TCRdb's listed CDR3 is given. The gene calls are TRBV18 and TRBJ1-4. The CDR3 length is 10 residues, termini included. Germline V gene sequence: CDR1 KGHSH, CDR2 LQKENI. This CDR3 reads CASSPGTVGR.